A single sample gave rise to the 29 T cell receptor beta chains below, sequenced in a study of blood T cell repertoires in COVID-19 (dated by TCRdb to the early 2020s). The library was generated by the immunoSEQ multiplex PCR assay. Sourced from immuneACCESS, this table was stored by TCRdb with only in-frame sequences that have V and J called. A share of the clones is absent; for the studies checked, an unresolved V gene accounts for under half, and the remainder has no known explanation. The sample table contains almost 400,000 clones; only one count was recorded for approximately 87% of them. The ten most abundant clones make up approximately 2.5% of the sample. The source material was peripheral blood. The receptors were sampled from a woman in her fifties or sixties with COVID-19, enrolled during active disease.

The chain combines TRBV14 with TRBJ1-2, with D possibly TRBD1 on 6 matching bases. The CDR3 extends over 15 amino acids. The germline CDR1 and CDR2 sequences are SGHDN and FVKESK. Trimming took 3 bases from V and 4 from J, leaving 15 bases between them. CDR3 in DNA: TGTGCCAGCAGCCAGGGGTACAGGGATACCTATGGCTACACCTTC. This translates into CASSQGYRDTYGYTF.

This clone has just a few counts. This chain uses TRBV5-6 with TRBJ1-5; 7 bases are shared with TRBD1. V was pared by 3 bases and J by 6 bases, with 6 bases of the junction left unmatched. CDR3 length equals 14 residues. Germline-derived CDR1 and CDR2 are SGHDT and YYEEEE. CDR3 coding DNA: TGTGCCAGCAGCTACGAGGGGGCAGTTCAGCCCCAGCATTTT. Translating gives CASSYEGAVQPQHF.

The chain has TRBV30 and TRBJ2-5; 7 bases map to TRBD2. From germline, CDR1 is GTSNPN and CDR2 SVGIG (reference sequence). There are 13 residues in the CDR3. The J segment lost 4 bases and the V segment lost 2 bases, leaving 4 bases of the junction unmatched. The CDR3 loop reads CAWSWGGRETQYF. CDR3 coding DNA: TGTGCCTGGAGTTGGGGGGGGAGAGAGACCCAGTACTTC.

This clone was detected once. The rearrangement joins TRBV6-6 to TRBJ2-3; D possibly corresponds to TRBD1 (6 bases). Germline CDR1 is MNHNY and CDR2 is SVGAGI (reference sequence). The length of the CDR3 is 14 residues. V was cut by 6 bases and J by 4 bases, with 14 bases left in between. In nucleotides, the CDR3 is TGTGCCAGCAGGGAAAGGAGACAGGCAGATACGCAGTATTTT. The encoded protein is CASRERRQADTQYF.

This sequence joins TRBV6-5 and TRBJ1-1; D remains unclear. Germline CDR1 MNHEY, CDR2 SVGAGI. The CDR3 loop spans 14 amino acids. V gave up 3 bases and J gave up 2 bases, with 10 bases separating them. Written as DNA, the CDR3 is TGTGCCAGCAGTTATTCCAGAACAAACACTGAAGCTTTCTTT. Its protein is CASSYSRTNTEAFF.

The chain carries TRBV27 and TRBJ1-1; 7 nucleotides align to TRBD1. Germline V gene sequence: CDR1 MNHEY, CDR2 SMNVEV (reference sequence). V lost 3 bases and J lost 8; bases outside the gene matches: 6. The length of the CDR3 is 13 residues. CDR3: CASSLRGRMEAFF. The DNA for the CDR3 is TGTGCCAGCAGTTTGAGGGGGCGCATGGAAGCTTTCTTT.

This clone is a singleton in its sample. This chain uses TRBV7-2 with TRBJ1-5; D is undetermined. Germline lookup yields CDR1 SGHTA and CDR2 FQGNSA. V gave up 1 base and J gave up 3 bases, with 7 bases separating them. The CDR3 is made up of 14 amino acids. This chain's CDR3 is CASSLVANNQPQHF. The DNA for the CDR3 is TGTGCCAGCAGCTTAGTGGCCAACAATCAGCCCCAGCATTTT.

CDR3 nucleotides: TGTGCCAGTAGTGGCAGGGCGAGTGGCTACACCTTC. It yields the protein CASSGRASGYTF. The chain couples TRBV19 to TRBJ1-2; TRBD1 is a possible D gene (5 bases). The CDR3 spans 12 residues. Germline CDR1 LNHDA, CDR2 SQIVND (reference sequence). Trimming took off 5 bases at V and 7 bases at J, with 11 bases between the two ends.

The chain is built from TRBV5-5 and TRBJ2-4, with D perhaps TRBD1 (6 bases). The CDR3 runs to 16 residues. Trimming stripped 1 base from V and 4 bases from J, with 15 bases between. Per the germline V gene, CDR1 is SGHKS and CDR2 is YYEKEE (reference sequence). The CDR3 nucleotides read TGTGCCAGCAGCTTGTTTAAAGGGACAAATAAAAACATTCAGTACTTC. Its translation: CASSLFKGTNKNIQYF.

The V gene is TRBV28, the J gene TRBJ1-3; TRBD1 agrees at 7 bases. This CDR3 has 15 residues. Unmatched junction bases numbered 6, after V lost 5 bases and J lost 2 bases. Germline V gene sequence: CDR1 MDHEN, CDR2 SYDVKM. CDR3 nucleotide sequence: TGTGCCAGCAGTCCCGCAGGGGGAGCTGGAAACACCATATATTTT. Translated: CASSPAGGAGNTIYF.

CDR3 in amino acids: CASSIVGTDNEQFF. The CDR3 DNA reads as TGTGCCAGTAGTATAGTGGGGACAGACAATGAGCAGTTCTTC. This chain joins TRBV19 and TRBJ2-1, with 7 bases lining up with TRBD1. The germline V gene encodes CDR1 LNHDA and CDR2 SQIVND (reference sequence). The V segment lost 1 base and the J segment 5 bases; nucleotides outside the gene matches: 2. This CDR3 has 14 amino acids.

The chain is built from TRBV10-2 and TRBJ1-5, with TRBD1 as a possible D gene (6 bases). Germline CDR1 WSHSY, CDR2 SAAADI. Trimming removed 7 bases at V and 7 bases at J, with 14 bases between. This CDR3 region has 13 residues. The DNA for the CDR3 is TGCGCCAGCAACACAGGGTTTCGGCAGCCCCAGCATTTT. Its translation is CASNTGFRQPQHF.

This clone appeared a single time. The chain employs TRBV11-2 and TRBJ2-2, with 9 bases aligning to TRBD1. The germline gives CDR1 SGHAT, CDR2 FQNNGV. CDR3 length: 15 residues. Trimming at V came to 5 bases and at J to 7 bases, leaving 8 bases not matched to a gene. CDR3 amino acids: CASSRDRERNGELFF. The CDR3 DNA sequence: TGTGCCAGCAGCCGGGACAGGGAAAGGAACGGGGAGCTGTTTTTT.

This clone was observed once. As DNA, the CDR3 is TGCGCCAGCAGCCCCGGGCAGGGAGGGGCTGGAAACACCATATATTTT. Its translation: CASSPGQGGAGNTIYF. The chain couples TRBV5-1 to TRBJ1-3, with D tentatively TRBD1 (5 bases). Germline V lookup: CDR1 SGHRS, CDR2 YFSETQ. CDR3 length: 16 amino acids. Trimming left V 4 bases short and J 2 bases short, with 16 bases between.

V and J are TRBV2 and TRBJ2-1, with 7 nucleotides matching TRBD2. CDR3 length: 17 residues. Germline V gene lookup returns CDR1 SNHLY and CDR2 FYNNEI. V gave up 6 bases and J gave up 6 bases; unmatched junction bases: 17. CDR3 nucleotides: TGTGCCAGCAGGGGGCGGAGCGGGGTAGGGAGGGGCAATGAGCAGTTCTTC. This translates into CASRGRSGVGRGNEQFF.

J is TRBJ2-1 and V is TRBV9, with TRBD2 matching over 8 bases. The CDR3 contains 15 residues. Per germline, CDR1 SGDLS and CDR2 YYNGEE. V was pared by 0 bases and J by 6 bases, with 5 bases of the junction left unmatched. As DNA, the CDR3 is TGTGCCAGCAGCGTAGTGCCGGGGGGGCCCAATGAGCAGTTCTTC. Translated: CASSVVPGGPNEQFF.

This chain connects TRBV18 to TRBJ1-1; 7 bases map to TRBD1. The CDR3 is made up of 15 amino acids. CDR1 and CDR2 from the germline V gene are KGHSH and LQKENI. With V trimmed by 5 bases and J by 0 bases, 6 bases remained unmatched. The CDR3 loop reads CASSTRDSMNTEAFF. DNA of the CDR3: TGTGCCAGCTCAACCCGGGACAGTATGAACACTGAAGCTTTCTTT.

The chain joins TRBV3-1 (or the pseudogene TRBV3-2) to TRBJ2-6, with unresolved D. Germline-derived CDR1 and CDR2 are LGHDT and YNNKEL (reference sequence). V was cut by 1 base and J by 4 bases, with 11 bases left in between. CDR3 length equals 16 residues. The CDR3 nucleotides are TGTGCCAGCAGCCAAGTTAGTCGTCCCGGGGCCAACGTCCTGACTTTC. Translated: CASSQVSRPGANVLTF.

The CDR3 spells CASSTEKRYNEQFF. DNA of the CDR3: TGCGCCAGCAGCACGGAGAAGCGATACAATGAGCAGTTCTTC. This rearrangement joins TRBV5-1 to TRBJ2-1; D call uncertain. Germline-derived CDR1 and CDR2 are SGHRS and YFSETQ. The CDR3 is made up of 14 amino acids. V lost 4 bases and J lost 4, with 12 bases in between.

The V gene is TRBV2, the J gene TRBJ1-3; D unclear. Looked up from germline, CDR1 is SNHLY and CDR2 is FYNNEI. V gave up 4 bases and J gave up 5 bases, with 6 bases separating them. The CDR3 is made up of 12 amino acids. The CDR3 nucleotides are TGTGCCAGCAGTGGACATCGAAACACCATATATTTT. Amino acid sequence: CASSGHRNTIYF.

This chain uses TRBV5-5 with TRBJ2-2; D gene ambiguous. Germline V gene data show CDR1 as SGHKS and CDR2 as YYEKEE (reference sequence). Trimming shortened V by 4 bases and J by 4 bases, and 8 bases separated the two germline ends. The CDR3 totals 13 residues. CDR3 DNA sequence: TGTGCCAGCAGCCCCCGAGGCACCGGGGAGCTGTTTTTT. Amino acids: CASSPRGTGELFF.

This sequence joins TRBV11-2 and TRBJ2-3; 13 bases are shared with TRBD2. CDR1 is SGHAT and CDR2 is FQNNGV in the germline V gene. The CDR3 is made up of 15 amino acids. V dropped 4 bases and J dropped 5; count of bases not matched to a gene: 3. This CDR3 reads CASSSGLAGRDTQYF. CDR3 DNA: TGTGCCAGCAGCTCGGGACTAGCGGGGAGAGATACGCAGTATTTT.

The chain employs TRBV7-6 and TRBJ2-1, with 9 bases lining up with TRBD1. V trimming: 5 bases; J trimming: 5 bases; junction bases outside the gene matches: 10. This CDR3 contains 16 residues. The germline gives CDR1 SGHVS, CDR2 FNYEAQ. CDR3 DNA: TGTGCCAGCAGCCCAGCCGACAGGGGGGGAGACAATGAGCAGTTCTTC. Translated, it gives CASSPADRGGDNEQFF.

The V gene is TRBV19, the J gene TRBJ1-5, with 8 bases matching TRBD1. Trimming removed 4 bases from V and 4 bases from J; junction bases left unmatched: 12. The CDR3 runs to 17 residues. CDR1 is LNHDA, CDR2 SQIVND, per germline (reference sequence). The CDR3: CASSTSARGLLNQPQHF. In nucleotides, the CDR3 is TGTGCCAGTAGTACCAGCGCCAGGGGGCTCCTTAATCAGCCCCAGCATTTT.

The V and J genes are TRBV28 and TRBJ2-5; D is perhaps TRBD1 (5 bases). The CDR3 contains 16 residues. Germline V lookup: CDR1 MDHEN, CDR2 SYDVKM. Trimming removed 7 bases from V and 5 bases from J, with 23 bases in between. Here the CDR3 DNA reads TGTGCCAGCACCCTATTTAGGGCAGGGTCCCCCGAGACCCAGTACTTC. This codes for CASTLFRAGSPETQYF.

V is TRBV19 and J is TRBJ1-2; TRBD1 agrees at 7 bases. This CDR3 has 15 residues. The ends lost 2 bases at V and 3 bases at J; junction bases unmatched: 6. Germline assignment: CDR1 LNHDA and CDR2 SQIVND (reference sequence). The chain's CDR3 is CASSILRQGHYGYTF. The CDR3 coding sequence is TGTGCCAGTAGTATACTCCGACAGGGACACTATGGCTACACCTTC.

The V gene is TRBV27, the J gene TRBJ1-2; D not resolved. Germline values: CDR1 MNHEY, CDR2 SMNVEV (reference sequence). The V end lost 0 bases, the J end lost 4 bases, and 18 bases lay between the germline ends. The CDR3 has 17 amino acids. The chain's CDR3 is CASSLSTTLHGVYGYTF. The CDR3 DNA follows: TGTGCCAGCAGTTTATCGACAACCCTGCACGGGGTCTATGGCTACACCTTC.

The V and J genes are TRBV7-9 and TRBJ1-1; 7 nucleotides align to TRBD1. This CDR3 is 16 amino acids long. Germline CDR1 reads SEHNR; CDR2 reads FQNEAQ (reference sequence). Trimming at V came to 3 bases and at J to 2 bases, leaving 9 bases not matched to a gene. The CDR3 DNA reads as TGTGCCAGCAGCTTGGCCCGCAGGGGGACAAACACTGAAGCTTTCTTT. Residues: CASSLARRGTNTEAFF. Full variable domain (missing parts from reference TRBV7-9 and TRBJ1-1): DTGVSQNPRHKITKRGQNVTFRCDPISEHNRLYWYRQTLGQGPEFLTYFQNEAQLEKSRLLSDRFSAERPKGSFSTLEIQRTEQGDSAMYLCASSLARRGTNTEAFFGQGTRLTVV.

The chain links TRBV7-9 to TRBJ2-7; TRBD2 aligns across 8 bases. Germline values: CDR1 SEHNR, CDR2 FQNEAQ (reference sequence). The CDR3 runs 14 residues. J was trimmed by 5 bases and V by 7 bases; bases with no gene match: 10. The CDR3 bases are TGTGCCAGCATCCCTAGGCGGGGGGCGAACGAGCAGTACTTC. Its translation is CASIPRRGANEQYF.